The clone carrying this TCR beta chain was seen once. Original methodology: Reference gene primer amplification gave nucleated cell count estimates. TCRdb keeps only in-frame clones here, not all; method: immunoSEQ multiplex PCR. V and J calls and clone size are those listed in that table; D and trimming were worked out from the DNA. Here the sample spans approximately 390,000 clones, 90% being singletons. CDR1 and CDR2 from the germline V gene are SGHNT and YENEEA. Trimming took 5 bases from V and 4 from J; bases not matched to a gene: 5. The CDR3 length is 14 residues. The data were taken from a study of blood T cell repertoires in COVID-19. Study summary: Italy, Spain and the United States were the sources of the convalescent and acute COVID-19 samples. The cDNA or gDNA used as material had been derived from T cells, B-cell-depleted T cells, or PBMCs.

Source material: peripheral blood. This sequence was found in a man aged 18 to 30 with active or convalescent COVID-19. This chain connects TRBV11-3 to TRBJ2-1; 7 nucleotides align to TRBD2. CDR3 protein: CASSLGDYYNEQFF. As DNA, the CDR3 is TGTGCCAGCAGCCTTGGGGACTATTACAATGAGCAGTTCTTC.